Listed below are T cell receptor beta chains from one sample, sequenced in a study of cytomegalovirus exposure and HLA in healthy donors. Libraries were prepared by immunoSEQ multiplex PCR; TCRdb keeps only in-frame clonotypes and omits some of them. The table has roughly 68,000 clones, approximately 70% seen once. Sample: PBMCs. These receptor sequences come from a middle-aged man in good health and CMV-seropositive. CDR3s include the opening cysteine and the closing phenylalanine or tryptophan. Fields, in order: V gene, J gene, CDR3 protein.

TRBV14	TRBJ2-7	CASSQGLVREQYF
TRBV7-2	TRBJ1-6	CASSLGPGTYSPLHF
TRBV7-7	TRBJ2-5	CASSLNGGGQETQYF
TRBV28	TRBJ1-1	CASMPTGGFAEAFF
TRBV29-1	TRBJ2-2	CSVEKTSGRIGELFF
TRBV7-9	TRBJ2-2	CASSAATGGTGELFF
TRBV5-1	TRBJ1-4	CASSRRGFGDDTQLFF
TRBV6-5	TRBJ1-4	CASTQRGTGIGKLFF
TRBV7-2	TRBJ2-1	CASSPRQGPYNEQFF
TRBV5-1	TRBJ1-2	CASSLGGFRDGYTF
TRBV4-1	TRBJ2-5	CASSQVQRGGRETQYF
TRBV7-8	TRBJ1-5	CASRRQGNNQPQHF
TRBV27	TRBJ2-7	CASRPAGIHEQYF
TRBV2	TRBJ1-1	CASRGATEAFF
TRBV27	TRBJ2-1	CASSLEGLAGGPGYNEQFF
TRBV29-1	TRBJ2-2	CSVDSGQANTGELFF
TRBV11-1	TRBJ1-1	CASSSGDPADTEAFF
TRBV5-8	TRBJ2-6	CASSPPVEGARANVLTF
TRBV30	TRBJ2-7	CAWSGGGIVQYF
TRBV30	NA	CAWSRGSSYEQYF
TRBV6-5	TRBJ1-6	CASSYGQPVLNSPLHF
TRBV6-9	TRBJ2-3	CASSQGVERITDTQYF
TRBV30	TRBJ2-7	CAWSAGGEQYF
TRBV9	TRBJ1-6	CASSPEGRSSPLHF
TRBV5-5	TRBJ1-1	CASSMTGGTEAFF
TRBV5-1	TRBJ2-7	CASSLGFGQGAHEQYF
TRBV5-6	TRBJ2-7	CASSLRTSGATF
TRBV10-1	TRBJ2-1	CAGGKTGGPLVSYNEQFF
TRBV5-4	TRBJ1-2	CASSWQGQATRRGYTF
TRBV7-6	TRBJ2-3	CASSLFQGIVTDTQYF
TRBV30	TRBJ1-6	CAWSEGTNNSPLHF
TRBV11-2	TRBJ1-3	CASSSRGDTIYF
TRBV5-1	TRBJ1-1	CASSLREINTEAFF
TRBV6-4	TRBJ1-2	CASSDREAPNGYTF
TRBV19	TRBJ1-1	CASSIQGGNTEAFF
TRBV28	TRBJ1-2	CASSLRVDYGYTF
TRBV6-6	TRBJ2-5	CASSYSVSGGGETQYF
TRBV10-3	TRBJ1-1	CAISRDTLLNTEAFF
TRBV2	TRBJ2-7	CASKTGTGAYEQYF
TRBV6-6	TRBJ1-5	CASSYGWQELNQPQHF
TRBV7-6	TRBJ1-5	CASSLGVESNQPQHF
TRBV7-2	TRBJ1-2	CASSFGQGGGYTF
TRBV4-2	TRBJ2-5	CASSQDAGQGGQTQYF
TRBV2	TRBJ1-4	CASSVGGKEKLFF
TRBV6-1	TRBJ2-3	CASSEVVGRGTDTQYF
TRBV2	TRBJ2-4	CASLGLNIQYF
TRBV30	TRBJ2-3	CAWSVRGPTDTQYF
TRBV28	TRBJ2-4	CASSLEGMKNIQYF